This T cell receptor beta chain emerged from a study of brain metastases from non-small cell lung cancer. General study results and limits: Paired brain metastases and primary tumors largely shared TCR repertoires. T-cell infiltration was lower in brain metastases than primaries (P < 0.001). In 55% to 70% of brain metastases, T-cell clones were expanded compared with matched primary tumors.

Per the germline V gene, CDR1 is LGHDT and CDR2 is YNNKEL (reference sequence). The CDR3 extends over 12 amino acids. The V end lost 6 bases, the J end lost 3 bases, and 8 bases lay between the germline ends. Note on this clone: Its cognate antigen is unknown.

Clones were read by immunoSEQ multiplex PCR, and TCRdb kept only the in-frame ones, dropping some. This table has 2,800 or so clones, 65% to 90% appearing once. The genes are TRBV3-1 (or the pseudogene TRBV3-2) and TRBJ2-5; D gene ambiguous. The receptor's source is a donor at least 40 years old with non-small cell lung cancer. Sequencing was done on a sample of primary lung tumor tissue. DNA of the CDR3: TGTGCCAGCAGTCGTATGGAAGAGACCCAGTACTTC. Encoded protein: CASSRMEETQYF.